In its sample, the clone carrying this T cell receptor beta chain was seen once. V was clipped by 3 bases and J by 4 bases, with 6 bases between them. This CDR3 has 13 residues. Germline V gene lookup returns CDR1 LNHDA and CDR2 SQIVND (reference sequence). The protocol was immunoSEQ multiplex PCR, while the TCRdb copy is restricted to in-frame clones and leaves out a portion. The sample holds 180,000 or so clones, roughly three quarters seen once. This record belongs to a study of blood T cell repertoires in COVID-19. Sequenced sample: PBMCs or T cells enriched from blood (not recorded which). The clonotype originates from a man aged 55 to 70 who had been exposed to COVID-19. The chain has TRBV19 and TRBJ2-2, with D possibly matching TRBD2 (5 bases). CDR3 sequence (DNA): TGTGCCAGTAGTATCGAGGGCACCGGGGAGCTGTTTTTT. Translation: CASSIEGTGELFF.